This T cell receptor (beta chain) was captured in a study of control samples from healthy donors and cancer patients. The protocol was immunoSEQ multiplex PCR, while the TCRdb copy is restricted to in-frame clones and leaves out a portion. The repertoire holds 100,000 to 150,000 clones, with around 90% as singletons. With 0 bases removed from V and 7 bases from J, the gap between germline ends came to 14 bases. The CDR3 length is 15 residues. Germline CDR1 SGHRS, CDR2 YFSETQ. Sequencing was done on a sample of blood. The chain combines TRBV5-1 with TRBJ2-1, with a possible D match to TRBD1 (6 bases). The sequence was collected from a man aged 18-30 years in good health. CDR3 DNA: TGCGCCAGCAGCTTGGACAGGGTTCGTGGTAATGAGCAGTTCTTC. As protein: CASSLDRVRGNEQFF. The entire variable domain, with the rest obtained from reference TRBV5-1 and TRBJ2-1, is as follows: KAGVTQTPRYLIKTRGQQVTLSCSPISGHRSVSWYQQTPGQGLQFLFEYFSETQRNKGNFPGRFSGRQFSNSRSEMNVSTLELGDSALYLCASSLDRVRGNEQFFGPGTRLTVL.